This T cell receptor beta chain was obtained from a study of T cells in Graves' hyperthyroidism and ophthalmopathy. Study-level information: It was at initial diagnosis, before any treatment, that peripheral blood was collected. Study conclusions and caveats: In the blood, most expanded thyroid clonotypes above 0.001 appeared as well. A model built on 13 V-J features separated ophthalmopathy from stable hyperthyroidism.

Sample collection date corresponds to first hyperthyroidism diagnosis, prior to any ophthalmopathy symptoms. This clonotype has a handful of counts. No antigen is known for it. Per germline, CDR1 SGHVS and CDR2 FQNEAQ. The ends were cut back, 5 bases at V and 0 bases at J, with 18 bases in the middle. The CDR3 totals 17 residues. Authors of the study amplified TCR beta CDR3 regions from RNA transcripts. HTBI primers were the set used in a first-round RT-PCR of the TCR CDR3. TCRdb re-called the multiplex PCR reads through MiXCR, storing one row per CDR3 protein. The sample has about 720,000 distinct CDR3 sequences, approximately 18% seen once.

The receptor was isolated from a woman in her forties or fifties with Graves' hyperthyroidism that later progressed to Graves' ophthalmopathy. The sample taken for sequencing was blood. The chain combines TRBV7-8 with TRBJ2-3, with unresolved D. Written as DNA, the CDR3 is TGTGCCAGCAGCCCTATCGGCCACCATCCTAGCACAGATACGCAGTATTTT. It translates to CASSPIGHHPSTDTQYF.